Detailed here is one TCR beta chain. Its binding antigen is unknown. Per-base qualities were not stored, and no clone one base away is much larger. Library construction relied on the immunoSEQ multiplex PCR assay. The table comes from immuneACCESS by way of TCRdb, which keeps in-frame sequences with V and J called. Part of the clones is missing from these tables; in studies checked, under half for an unresolved V gene and the rest for unknown reasons. The sample data list over 60,000 clones, and 90% to 95% of these were observed just once. The ten biggest clones cover about 0.03% of the sample. This entry comes from a study of shared T cell receptors in the human thymus (dated by TCRdb to 2020 to 2022). About the investigation overall: The study examined how self-reactive, shared T-cell receptor alpha chains are generated in the human thymus.

CDR1 is given as SGDLS and CDR2 as YYNGEE, both from the germline V gene. The junction shows trimming of 0 bases on V and 5 bases on J, and the gene matches do not reach 14 bases of it. The CDR3, cysteine through phenylalanine, is 19 amino acids long. Kept here is only the CDR3 DNA, which spans 57 bases and is read in frame from base 1. The rearrangement joined TRBV9 to TRBJ2-2; 9 of the junction bases match TRBD1. The source material was thymocytes. The TCR comes from a human donor. CDR3 protein: CASSVGDREIFRGTGELFF. The DNA sequence is given as TGTGCCAGCAGCGTAGGGGACAGGGAGATTTTTAGGGGGACCGGGGAGCTGTTTTTT.